Included here is one T cell receptor beta chain sequence, with context. The antigen it recognizes is unknown. It has no much larger one-base neighbor in the sample; base qualities were not kept. Library preparation used the immunoSEQ multiplex PCR assay. To provide template for TCR sequencing, every sample had RNA extracted and reverse transcribed into cDNA. First-strand cDNA was synthesized using SuperScript III with a 2:1 mix of oligo-dT and random hexamers. A synthetic immune receptor repertoire was used to gauge amplification bias, and whatever bias remained was removed computationally. Under the source paper's analysis protocol: Raw reads were preprocessed to remove errors, and CDR3 was defined by IMGT conventions from the conserved cysteine to phenylalanine. Clonality was computed by normalizing Shannon entropy by log2 of the number of productive unique TCRs and subtracting the result from 1. Whether scalp clones were CD4 or CD8 was inferred by matching scalp TCRbeta sequences against CD4 and CD8 repertoires sorted from blood. TCRdb re-hosts the immuneACCESS table, in-frame sequences only. Its copies lack some clones; in the studies checked, an unresolved V gene accounts for under half of them, and the cause for the rest is not known. The V and J calls and clone size were taken over from that table, and D and trimming were inferred from the DNA. Across this sample there are about 140,000 clones, with approximately 86% seen only once. In total, the top ten clones hold approximately 13% of the sample.

The time point label of this sample denotes: around 28 days on oral tofacitinib. Explained via the paper, the treatment or condition label denotes: oral pan-JAK inhibitor, 5-10 mg twice daily. From alopecia areata patients, peripheral blood was collected along with lesional scalp punch biopsies. PBMCs were isolated by density centrifugation and stained for CD3, CD4 and CD8, after which CD4+ and CD8+ T cells were sorted on a FACSAria. This specimen belongs to a study of CD8+ T cells in alopecia areata (dated by TCRdb to between 2018 and 2020). Broadly, across the study: Treated patients were enrolled in an open-label pilot trial of oral tofacitinib at 5 to 10 mg twice daily for moderate-to-severe alopecia areata. To study T cell clonal expansion in alopecia areata, the researchers applied high-throughput TCRbeta sequencing to both the C3H/HeJ mouse model and human patients. Clonality in the scalp was compared among normal scalp (n=4), patchy alopecia areata scalp (n=8), and alopecia totalis/universalis scalp (n=8). Biopsies were taken from tofacitinib-treated patients at baseline and at 4 and 24 weeks of treatment, and a later scalp biopsy was taken in several of the tofacitinib-treated patients. RNA came from the PAXgene miRNA kit for fixed scalp, the miRNeasy kit for PBMCs, and the RNeasy kit for mouse skin. Patients received tofacitinib for 6 to 18 months and were then followed off drug for 6 months to check for delayed response and recurrence. The SALT score, which quantifies the percentage of affected scalp surface area, was used to measure disease severity in treated patients. Scalp tissue and sorted CD4+ and CD8+ peripheral blood T cells from patchy and totalis/universalis alopecia areata patients and from healthy controls were covered by human TCRbeta sequencing. TCRbeta CDR3 regions were amplified by immunoSEQ multiplex PCR with 35 Vbeta forward and 13 Jbeta reverse primers.

The paper's findings and limits, for the study overall: Scalp clonality and the number of expanded CD8+ clones among the top 100 scalp clones were significantly decreased by tofacitinib. Lesional scalp, especially in alopecia totalis/universalis, showed higher clonality and more expanded CD8+ clones than normal scalp, suggesting antigenic drive. Unlike mouse skin, which is dominated by gammadelta T cells, normal human skin has resident alphabeta T cells that are also sequenced, and this complicates analysis of the scalp TCR repertoire. Because the treated cohort was small and had just a single nonresponder, larger studies are needed to establish links between baseline CD8+ expansion and response. During tofacitinib treatment, many expanded lesional clones stuck around in both scalp and blood, and this persistence may partly explain why relapse happens after treatment is stopped. Shared TCR sequences between patients were less evident than in mice, which may be partly attributable to HLA diversity in the patient population.

The source of this sequence is a human donor with alopecia areata. The specimen was CD8+ T cells sorted from blood, collected at week 4, from a patient treated with tofacitinib.

The CDR3 corresponds to CASSWTGGYNEQFF. In nucleotides, the sequence is TGTGCCAGCAGTTGGACAGGGGGCTACAATGAGCAGTTCTTC. The chain is assembled from TRBV25-1 and TRBJ2-1; the central 10 bases match TRBD1. The germline V gene gives CDR1 as MGHDK and CDR2 as SYGVNS. From the cysteine up to the phenylalanine, the CDR3 has a length of 14 residues. Here the CDR3 DNA is all that survives: 42 bases in frame from base 1. The junction shows trimming of 5 bases on V and 3 bases on J, and the gene matches do not reach 1 base of it.